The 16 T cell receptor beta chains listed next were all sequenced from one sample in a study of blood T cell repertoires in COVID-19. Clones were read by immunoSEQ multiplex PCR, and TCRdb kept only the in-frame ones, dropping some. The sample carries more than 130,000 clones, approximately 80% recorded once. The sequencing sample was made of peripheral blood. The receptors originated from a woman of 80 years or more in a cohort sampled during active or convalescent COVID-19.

The chain's CDR3 is CASTTPGNSGNTIYF. CDR3 sequence (DNA): TGTGCCAGCACCACACCAGGAAACTCTGGAAACACCATATATTTT. The V call is TRBV6-4, the J call TRBJ1-3; D is undetermined. The V gene's germline CDR1 is MRHNA and CDR2 SNTAGT. V dropped 7 bases and J dropped 0 bases, with 13 bases sitting between them. The CDR3 runs 15 residues.

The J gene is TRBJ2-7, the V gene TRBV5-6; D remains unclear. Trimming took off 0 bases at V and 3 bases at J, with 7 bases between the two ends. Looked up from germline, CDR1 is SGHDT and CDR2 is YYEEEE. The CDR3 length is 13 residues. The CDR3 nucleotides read TGTGCCAGCAGCTTGGTGGGCGTCTACGAGCAGTACGTC. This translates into CASSLVGVYEQYV.

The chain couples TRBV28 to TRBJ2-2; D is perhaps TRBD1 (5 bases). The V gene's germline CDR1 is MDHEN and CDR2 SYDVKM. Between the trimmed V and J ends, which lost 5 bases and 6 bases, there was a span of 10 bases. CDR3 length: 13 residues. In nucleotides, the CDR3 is TGTGCCAGCAGTACGCAGGGTGCCGGGGAGCTGTTTTTT. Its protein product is CASSTQGAGELFF.

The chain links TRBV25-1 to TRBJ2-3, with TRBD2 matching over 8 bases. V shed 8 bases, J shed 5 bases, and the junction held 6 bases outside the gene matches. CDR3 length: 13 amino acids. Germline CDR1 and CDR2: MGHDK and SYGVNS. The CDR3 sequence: CASSGGALDTQYF. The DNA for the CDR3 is TGTGCCAGCTCCGGGGGGGCCTTAGATACGCAGTATTTT.

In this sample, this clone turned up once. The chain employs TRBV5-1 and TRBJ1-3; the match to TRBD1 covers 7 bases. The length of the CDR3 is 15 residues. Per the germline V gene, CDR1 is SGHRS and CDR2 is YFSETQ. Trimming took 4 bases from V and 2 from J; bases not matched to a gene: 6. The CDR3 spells CASSRDREAGNTIYF. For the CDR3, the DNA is TGCGCCAGCAGCCGAGACAGGGAGGCTGGAAACACCATATATTTT.

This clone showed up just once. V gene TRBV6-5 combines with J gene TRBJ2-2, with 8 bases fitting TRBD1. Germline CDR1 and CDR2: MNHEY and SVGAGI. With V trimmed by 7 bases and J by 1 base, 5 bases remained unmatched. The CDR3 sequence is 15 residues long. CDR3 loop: CASTEDRVNTGELFF. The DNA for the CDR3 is TGTGCCAGCACCGAGGACAGGGTGAACACCGGGGAGCTGTTTTTT.

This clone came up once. CDR3 amino acids: CASSPKRDRAATNEKLFF. CDR3 in DNA: TGTGCCAGCTCACCGAAGAGAGACAGGGCGGCAACTAATGAAAAACTGTTTTTT. J is TRBJ1-4 and V is TRBV18, with 7 nucleotides matching TRBD1. In germline, CDR1 is KGHSH, CDR2 LQKENI. The CDR3 runs 18 residues. V dropped 3 bases and J dropped 0; count of bases not matched to a gene: 10. Filled out from reference TRBV18 and TRBJ1-4, the complete variable domain reads NAGVMQNPRHLVRRRGQEARLRCSPMKGHSHVYWYRQLPEEGLKFMVYLQKENIIDESGMPKERFSAEFPKEGPSILRIQQVVRGDSAAYFCASSPKRDRAATNEKLFFGSGTQLSVL.

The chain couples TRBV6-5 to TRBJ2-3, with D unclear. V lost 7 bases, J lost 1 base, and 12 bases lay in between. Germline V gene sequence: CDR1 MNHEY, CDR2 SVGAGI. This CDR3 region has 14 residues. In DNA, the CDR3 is TGTGCCAGCAATAGCCGACGGGGCACAGATACGCAGTATTTT. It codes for CASNSRRGTDTQYF.

For the CDR3, the DNA is TGTGCCAGCAGGGGACAGGGAGCACCCCTCCACTTT. Its translation: CASRGQGAPLHF. This sequence joins TRBV2 and TRBJ1-6, with 9 bases that match TRBD1. There are 12 residues in the CDR3. Germline V CDR1 and CDR2: SNHLY, FYNNEI. Trimming cost V 6 bases and J 11 bases; bases outside gene matches: 2.

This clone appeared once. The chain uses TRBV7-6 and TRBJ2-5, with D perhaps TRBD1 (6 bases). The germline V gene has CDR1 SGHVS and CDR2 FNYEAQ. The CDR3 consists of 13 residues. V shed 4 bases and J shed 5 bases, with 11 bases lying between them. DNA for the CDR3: TGTGCCAGCAGCTCGATGAGGGGGGAGACCCAGTACTTC. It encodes CASSSMRGETQYF.

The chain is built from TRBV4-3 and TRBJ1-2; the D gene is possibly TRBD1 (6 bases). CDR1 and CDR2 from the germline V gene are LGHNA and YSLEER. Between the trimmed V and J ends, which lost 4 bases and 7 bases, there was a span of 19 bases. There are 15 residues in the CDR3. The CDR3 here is CASSLAGWRGGGYTF. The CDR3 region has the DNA TGCGCCAGCAGCCTGGCCGGATGGAGGGGGGGTGGCTACACCTTC.

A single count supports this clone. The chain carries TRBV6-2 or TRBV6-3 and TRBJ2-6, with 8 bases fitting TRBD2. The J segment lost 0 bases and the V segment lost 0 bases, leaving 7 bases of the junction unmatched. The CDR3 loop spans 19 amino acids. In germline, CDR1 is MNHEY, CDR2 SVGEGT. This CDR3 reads CASSYSRGASYSGANVLTF. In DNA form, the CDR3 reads TGTGCCAGCAGTTACTCGCGGGGGGCCTCCTACTCTGGGGCCAACGTCCTGACTTTC.

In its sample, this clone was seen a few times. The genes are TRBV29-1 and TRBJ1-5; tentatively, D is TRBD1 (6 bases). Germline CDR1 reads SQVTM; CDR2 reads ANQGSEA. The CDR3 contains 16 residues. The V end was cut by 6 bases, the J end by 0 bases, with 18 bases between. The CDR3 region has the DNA TGCAGCGTCGCGTTACAGGGCCCCTATAGCAATCAGCCCCAGCATTTT. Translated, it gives CSVALQGPYSNQPQHF.

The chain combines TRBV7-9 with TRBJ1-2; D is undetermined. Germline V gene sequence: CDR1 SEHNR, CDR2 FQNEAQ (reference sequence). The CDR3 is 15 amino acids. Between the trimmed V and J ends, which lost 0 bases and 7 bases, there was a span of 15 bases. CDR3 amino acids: CASSLAGLGTFGYTF. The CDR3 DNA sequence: TGTGCCAGCAGCTTAGCAGGTCTAGGTACATTTGGCTACACCTTC.

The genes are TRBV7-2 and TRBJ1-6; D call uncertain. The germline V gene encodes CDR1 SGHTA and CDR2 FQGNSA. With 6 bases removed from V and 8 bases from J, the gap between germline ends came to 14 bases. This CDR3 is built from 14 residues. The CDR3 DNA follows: TGTGCCAGCAGGTTCGGGTCGATTGATTCACCCCTCCACTTT. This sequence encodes CASRFGSIDSPLHF.

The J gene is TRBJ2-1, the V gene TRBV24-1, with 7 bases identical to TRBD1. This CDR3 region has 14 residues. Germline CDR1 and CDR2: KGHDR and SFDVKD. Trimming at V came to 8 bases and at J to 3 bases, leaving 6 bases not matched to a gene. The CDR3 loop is CATTHRQGYNEQFF. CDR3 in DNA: TGTGCCACCACCCACCGACAGGGCTACAATGAGCAGTTCTTC.